A selection of T cell receptor beta chains follows, all from one sample in a study of technical replicates of blood from several donors. Only in-frame clones appear in the TCRdb table, and some are missing; sequencing was by immunoSEQ multiplex PCR. The profile covers over 50,000 clones, with 93% appearing a single time and less than 4.5% taken by the ten largest. The sequencing sample was made of PBMCs. The receptors were sampled from a human donor in good health. Some clones in this sample may be carry-over from other donors' samples. Both conserved end residues are part of each CDR3. A D gene is named only where the DNA matches it firmly.

v_call,d_call,j_call,cdr3_nt,cdr3_aa
TRBV7-2,TRBD1,TRBJ2-7,TGTGCCAGCAGCTCCACGGGGACAGTCCCATACGAGCAGTACTTC,CASSSTGTVPYEQYF
TRBV29-1,-,TRBJ2-5,TGCAGCGTTGAAGAGTTCCAGGGGGAGACCCAGTACTTC,CSVEEFQGETQYF
TRBV4-3,TRBD1,TRBJ1-1,TGCGCCAGCAGCCAAGATTGGGGACAGGGGGCGGGTGAAGCTTTCTTT,CASSQDWGQGAGEAFF
TRBV28,-,TRBJ1-1,TGTGCCAGCTGCGATAACACTGAAGCTTTCTTT,CASCDNTEAFF
TRBV9,TRBD2,TRBJ2-5,TGTGCCAGCAGCGTAGGGTTAGCGGGAGGGCCGGCGGCCCAGTACTTC,CASSVGLAGGPAAQYF
TRBV6-5,TRBD1,TRBJ2-7,TGTGCCAGCCGCCTGCACAGGGGAGCTTACGAGCAGTACTTC,CASRLHRGAYEQYF
TRBV18,TRBD2,TRBJ2-7,TGTGCCAGCTCACCACCGACTAGCGGGATGTACGAGCAGTACTTC,CASSPPTSGMYEQYF
TRBV7-3,-,TRBJ2-1,TGTGCCAGCAGCCCAGACCGGAGCTCCTACAATGAGCAGTTCTTC,CASSPDRSSYNEQFF
TRBV19,-,TRBJ1-4,TGTGCCAGTAGTATAGGCCCACCGCAGGAAAAACTGTTTTTT,CASSIGPPQEKLFF
TRBV25-1,-,TRBJ2-3,TGTGCCAGCGGAGGGAGGGATACGCAGTATTTT,CASGGRDTQYF
TRBV18,-,TRBJ2-4,TGTGCCAGCTCACCGGGACACCTAGCCAAAAACATTCAGTACTTC,CASSPGHLAKNIQYF